The 31 T cell receptor beta chains reported below all come from one sample, sequenced in a study of blood T cell repertoires in COVID-19. Profiling relied on immunoSEQ multiplex PCR, and the TCRdb table lists in-frame clones only, not all of them. The sample carries about 110,000 clones, around 83% recorded once. Sequencing was done on a sample of peripheral blood. Receptors were obtained from a woman of 80 years or more with acute or convalescent COVID-19.

Comments on this clone: Other DNA sequences within the sample encode an identical CDR3. V and J are TRBV18 and TRBJ1-5; D is possibly TRBD1 (5 bases). CDR1 is KGHSH and CDR2 is LQKENI in the germline V gene. The CDR3 length is 13 residues. V gave up 3 bases and J gave up 4 bases, with 7 bases separating them. Written as DNA, the CDR3 is TGTGCCAGCTCACCTGACAGAAATCAGCCCCAGCATTTT. Translating gives CASSPDRNQPQHF.

This chain links TRBV3-1 (or the pseudogene TRBV3-2) with TRBJ1-2; the D is unclear. Germline lookup yields CDR1 LGHDT and CDR2 YNNKEL (reference sequence). This CDR3 spans 14 amino acids. The V end lost 1 base, the J end lost 4 bases, and 10 bases lay between the germline ends. The DNA for the CDR3 is TGTGCCAGCAGCCAAGGGAGTGAGAGCTATGGCTACACCTTC. This sequence encodes CASSQGSESYGYTF.

This clone was found once. The rearrangement links TRBV29-1 to TRBJ2-2; TRBD1 agrees at 9 bases. Germline CDR1 and CDR2: SQVTM and ANQGSEA. CDR3 length equals 14 residues. J was trimmed by 1 base and V by 8 bases; bases with no gene match: 5. The CDR3 reads CSTRQGENTGELFF. The DNA of the CDR3 is TGCAGCACCCGACAGGGGGAGAACACCGGGGAGCTGTTTTTT.

The genes are TRBV18 and TRBJ2-5; perhaps TRBD1 as D (5 bases). Germline V gene sequence: CDR1 KGHSH, CDR2 LQKENI. The CDR3 is 16 amino acids. Trimming removed 1 base from V and 4 bases from J, with 16 bases in between. CDR3 in amino acids: CASSPRQGALIETQYF. As DNA, the CDR3 is TGTGCCAGCTCACCACGTCAAGGGGCACTTATAGAGACCCAGTACTTC.

The chain combines TRBV6-1 with TRBJ2-1; 11 bases match TRBD2. Per the germline V gene, CDR1 is MNHNS and CDR2 is SASEGT. CDR3 size: 16 residues. V lost 0 bases to trimming and J lost 7 bases; unmatched junction nucleotides: 5. The CDR3 nucleotides are TGTGCCAGCAGTGAAGCGCAGGGACTAGCGGCGAATGAGCAGTTCTTC. As protein: CASSEAQGLAANEQFF.

The rearrangement links TRBV4-1 to TRBJ1-4; TRBD1 aligns across 10 bases. J gave up 7 bases and V 4 bases, and 9 bases lay outside the gene matches. Germline loops: CDR1 MGHRA, CDR2 YSYEKL. The CDR3 runs to 16 residues. The CDR3 bases are TGCGCCAGCAGCCTTGGACAGGGGGGGGTCTTTGAAAAACTGTTTTTT. It specifies CASSLGQGGVFEKLFF.

The rearrangement joins TRBV6-5 to TRBJ2-7; 13 positions match TRBD2. Germline V gives CDR1 MNHEY, CDR2 SVGAGI. CDR3 length: 16 residues. The V and J ends lost 2 bases and 5 bases, in that order; junction bases with no gene match: 6. CDR3 loop: CASSYRPTSGRHEQYF. The CDR3 DNA reads as TGTGCCAGCAGTTACCGACCGACTAGCGGGAGGCACGAGCAGTACTTC.

The chain employs TRBV11-2 and TRBJ2-7; D is perhaps TRBD1 (5 bases). V shed 5 bases and J shed 4 bases, with 15 bases lying between them. Germline V CDR1 and CDR2: SGHAT, FQNNGV. This CDR3 is built from 14 residues. The CDR3 here is CASSPRQGMYEQYF. The CDR3, as DNA: TGTGCCAGCAGCCCACGCCAGGGTATGTACGAGCAGTACTTC.

The V gene is TRBV5-1, the J gene TRBJ2-3; TRBD2 is a possible D gene (6 bases). This CDR3 has 14 residues. The germline gives CDR1 SGHRS, CDR2 YFSETQ. V shed 0 bases and J shed 4 bases, with 9 bases lying between them. CDR3 sequence (DNA): TGCGCCAGCAGCTTGGGAACGGGAGCAGATACGCAGTATTTT. Translating it yields CASSLGTGADTQYF.

The sample holds a few counts of this clone. CDR3 sequence (DNA): TGTGCCAGCAGTTCGACAGGGGGCTTAACCTACGAGCAGTACTTC. It specifies CASSSTGGLTYEQYF. The chain recombines TRBV7-2 with TRBJ2-7; 10 positions match TRBD1. This CDR3 region has 15 residues. V gave up 6 bases and J gave up 2 bases; unmatched junction bases: 7. Germline loops: CDR1 SGHTA, CDR2 FQGNSA.

The V call is TRBV2, the J call TRBJ1-5, with 12 bases fitting TRBD1. Germline CDR1 SNHLY, CDR2 FYNNEI. V lost 0 bases, J lost 11 bases, and 8 bases stayed unmatched. CDR3 length equals 16 residues. DNA of the CDR3: TGTGCCAGCAGTGAAGCGCTTGGGACAGGGGGCCCAACCCAGCATTTT. Residues: CASSEALGTGGPTQHF.

V gene TRBV6-5 combines with J gene TRBJ2-1; 7 nucleotides agree with TRBD1. There are 16 residues in the CDR3. V was pared by 0 bases and J by 4 bases, with 6 bases of the junction left unmatched. Germline CDR1 is MNHEY and CDR2 is SVGAGI. CDR3 amino acids: CASSYSIGQDYNEQFF. For the CDR3, the DNA is TGTGCCAGCAGTTACTCGATCGGACAGGATTACAATGAGCAGTTCTTC.

The CDR3 nucleotides are TGCGCCAGCAGCCTCTCCGCTGGGGGGGCCCGGGCAGATACGCAGTATTTT. Protein: CASSLSAGGARADTQYF. V usage is TRBV4-3 and J usage is TRBJ2-3; possibly TRBD2 for D (7 bases). The CDR3 is 17 amino acids. The V gene lost 4 bases and the J gene lost 4 bases, with 21 bases spanning the gap. The germline V gene encodes CDR1 LGHNA and CDR2 YSLEER.

The chain combines TRBV7-9 with TRBJ2-1; 8 bases fit TRBD2. Per the germline V gene, CDR1 is SEHNR and CDR2 is FQNEAQ (reference sequence). The CDR3 sequence is 13 residues long. The trim removed 5 bases at V and 9 bases at J, leaving 6 bases unmatched. CDR3 DNA: TGTGCCAGCAGCCCCCGGGGGGGCGGTGAGCAGTTCTTC. This translates into CASSPRGGGEQFF.

This clone has only one observation. Here the CDR3 reads CASSGTGYTYEQYF. As DNA, the CDR3 is TGTGCCAGCAGTGGGACAGGGTACACATACGAGCAGTACTTC. The chain carries TRBV28 and TRBJ2-7, with 9 bases matching TRBD1. V lost 5 bases, J lost 4 bases, and 6 bases stayed unmatched. Germline V gene lookup returns CDR1 MDHEN and CDR2 SYDVKM. The CDR3 runs 14 residues.

V and J are TRBV10-2 and TRBJ2-1; weak D call: TRBD1 (6 bases). Germline V gene sequence: CDR1 WSHSY, CDR2 SAAADI. With 7 bases removed from V and 4 bases from J, the gap between germline ends came to 11 bases. The CDR3 spans 13 residues. In DNA, the CDR3 is TGCGCCAGCACCAAGGGGGTATACAATGAGCAGTTCTTC. Amino acid sequence: CASTKGVYNEQFF.

The chain couples TRBV5-1 to TRBJ1-1; no clear D gene. The CDR3 has 14 amino acids. V gave up 0 bases and J gave up 3 bases, with 9 bases separating them. Per the germline V gene, CDR1 is SGHRS and CDR2 is YFSETQ. The CDR3 is CASSLEPADTEAFF. The CDR3 DNA reads TGCGCCAGCAGCTTGGAGCCGGCGGACACTGAAGCTTTCTTT. The whole variable domain, filled in from reference TRBV5-1 and TRBJ1-1, reads KAGVTQTPRYLIKTRGQQVTLSCSPISGHRSVSWYQQTPGQGLQFLFEYFSETQRNKGNFPGRFSGRQFSNSRSEMNVSTLELGDSALYLCASSLEPADTEAFFGQGTRLTVV.

The V gene is TRBV5-6, the J gene TRBJ1-2; the match to TRBD1 covers 9 bases. After removal of 5 bases from V and 8 bases from J, the junction contained 7 bases not matched to a gene. Germline values: CDR1 SGHDT, CDR2 YYEEEE. CDR3 size: 13 residues. CDR3 bases: TGTGCCAGCAGGTTACAGGGGGCGCCCGGCTACACCTTC. This sequence encodes CASRLQGAPGYTF.

The chain recombines TRBV5-4 with TRBJ2-3; 11 bases match TRBD2. The trim removed 0 bases at V and 2 bases at J, leaving 5 bases unmatched. This CDR3 has 17 residues. Germline V CDR1 and CDR2: SGHNT, YYREEE (reference sequence). The CDR3 region is CASSLALAGGPTDTQYF. In nucleotides, the CDR3 is TGTGCCAGCAGCTTGGCCCTAGCGGGAGGCCCCACAGATACGCAGTATTTT. The full variable domain, rest sourced from reference TRBV5-4 and TRBJ2-3, is ETGVTQSPTHLIKTRGQQVTLRCSSQSGHNTVSWYQQALGQGPQFIFQYYREEENGRGNFPPRFSGLQFPNYSSELNVNALELDDSALYLCASSLALAGGPTDTQYFGPGTRLTVL.

The chain joins TRBV5-1 to TRBJ2-5; 12 positions agree with TRBD2. V was pared by 0 bases and J by 2 bases, with 5 bases of the junction left unmatched. Germline CDR1 SGHRS, CDR2 YFSETQ. The CDR3 length is 17 residues. CDR3 sequence (DNA): TGCGCCAGCAGCTTGGCTACTAGCGGGAGGTGGCAAGAGACCCAGTACTTC. Translated, it gives CASSLATSGRWQETQYF.

This sequence joins TRBV7-9 and TRBJ2-1, with TRBD2 matching 9 bases. CDR1 and CDR2 from the germline V gene are SEHNR and FQNEAQ (reference sequence). After removal of 2 bases from V and 2 bases from J, the junction contained 1 base not matched to a gene. This CDR3 comprises 15 residues. The chain's CDR3 is CASSLLAGPYNEQFF. CDR3 coding DNA: TGTGCCAGCAGCTTACTAGCGGGGCCCTACAATGAGCAGTTCTTC. Based on the CDR3 plus reference TRBV7-9 and TRBJ2-1, the full variable domain is DTGVSQNPRHKITKRGQNVTFRCDPISEHNRLYWYRQTLGQGPEFLTYFQNEAQLEKSRLLSDRFSAERPKGSFSTLEIQRTEQGDSAMYLCASSLLAGPYNEQFFGPGTRLTVL.

The V gene is TRBV28, the J gene TRBJ1-1; no definite D call. The CDR3 is made up of 13 amino acids. V was cut by 5 bases and J by 1 base, with 8 bases left in between. Germline V gene lookup returns CDR1 MDHEN and CDR2 SYDVKM. CDR3 in amino acids: CASSLHTNTEAFF. The CDR3 nucleotides are TGTGCCAGCAGTCTCCACACGAACACTGAAGCTTTCTTT.

V gene TRBV11-2 combines with J gene TRBJ2-7, with a weak D call TRBD1 (5 bases). This CDR3 is 11 amino acids long. In germline, CDR1 is SGHAT, CDR2 FQNNGV. V gave up 2 bases and J gave up 6 bases, with 5 bases separating them. The CDR3 DNA sequence: TGTGCCAGCAGCTTACAGGGCGAGCAGTACTTC. Amino acids: CASSLQGEQYF.

The chain uses TRBV19 and TRBJ2-1; TRBD2 aligns across 7 bases. From germline, CDR1 is LNHDA and CDR2 SQIVND (reference sequence). This CDR3 has 15 residues. V gave up 1 base and J gave up 8 bases; unmatched junction bases: 8. For the CDR3, the DNA is TGTGCCAGTAGTATAGGTGCGGGAGAGACCGATGAGCAGTTCTTC. This gives the protein CASSIGAGETDEQFF.

This rearrangement joins TRBV7-9 to TRBJ1-1; the D gene is possibly TRBD1 (5 bases). V gave up 1 base and J gave up 3 bases, with 15 bases separating them. There are 16 residues in the CDR3. Germline V gene data show CDR1 as SEHNR and CDR2 as FQNEAQ (reference sequence). The chain's CDR3 is CASSLELGGMDTEAFF. The CDR3 coding sequence is TGTGCCAGCAGCTTAGAGTTGGGGGGAATGGACACTGAAGCTTTCTTT.

The chain uses TRBV24-1 and TRBJ2-1, with TRBD1 as a possible D gene (5 bases). The germline V gene has CDR1 KGHDR and CDR2 SFDVKD. This CDR3 spans 16 amino acids. With 1 base removed from V and 6 bases from J, the gap between germline ends came to 15 bases. The CDR3, as DNA: TGTGCCACCAGTGATTTTGAAGGGCCAGGGTTCAATGAGCAGTTCTTC. Encoded protein: CATSDFEGPGFNEQFF.

This chain uses TRBV28 with TRBJ2-2; no clear D. V lost 3 bases and J lost 7, with 3 bases in between. This CDR3 spans 11 amino acids. Germline CDR1 and CDR2: MDHEN and SYDVKM. The CDR3 spells CASSFNGELFF. As DNA, the CDR3 is TGTGCCAGCAGTTTCAACGGGGAGCTGTTTTTT.

J is TRBJ1-5 and V is TRBV6-5, with D maybe TRBD1 (5 bases). The germline V and J ends were trimmed by 7 bases and 4 bases, with 14 bases remaining between them. The CDR3 sequence is 14 residues long. The germline gives CDR1 MNHEY, CDR2 SVGAGI. The CDR3 here is CASTPGFRNQPQHF. CDR3 nucleotide sequence: TGTGCCAGCACTCCAGGGTTTAGGAATCAGCCCCAGCATTTT.

V and J are TRBV3-1 (or the pseudogene TRBV3-2) and TRBJ2-7; 9 positions match TRBD1. CDR1 is LGHDT and CDR2 is YNNKEL in the germline V gene (reference sequence). The J segment lost 2 bases and the V segment lost 4 bases, leaving 3 bases of the junction unmatched. This CDR3 has 14 amino acids. This chain's CDR3 is CASSPGTGPYEQYF. Here the CDR3 DNA reads TGTGCCAGCAGCCCCGGGACAGGGCCCTACGAGCAGTACTTC.

V gene TRBV2 combines with J gene TRBJ1-4, with D tentatively TRBD1 (5 bases). The CDR3 loop spans 14 amino acids. V was shortened by 7 bases and J by 7 bases, with 16 bases between the two germline ends. The germline V gene encodes CDR1 SNHLY and CDR2 FYNNEI. DNA of the CDR3: TGTGCCAGCACCAGGGCCGTTAAGGGTGAAAAACTGTTTTTT. The encoded protein is CASTRAVKGEKLFF.

CDR3 amino acids: CASRPCWGDFKRYEQYV. The CDR3 DNA sequence: TGTGCAAGTCGCCCGTGTTGGGGGGATTTTAAAAGGTACGAGCAGTACGTC. V usage is TRBV12-2 and J usage is TRBJ2-7; the table assigns TRBD2, which was not confirmed against the DNA. TRBV12-2 has pseudogene status. CDR3 length equals 17 residues.